Listed below are T cell receptor beta chains from one sample, sequenced in a study of patients and donors after allogeneic stem cell transplantation. TCRdb fed the RT-PCR reads into MiXCR, producing one record per CDR3 protein. The sample contains about a million distinct CDR3 sequences, roughly 18% of which appear only once. The specimen was blood, either unsorted or a sorted T cell fraction (not recorded which). These receptors were taken from a human donor who was either an allogeneic HSCT recipient or a stem cell or donor lymphocyte infusion donor (not recorded which). It is not recorded whose cells these are; they may come from a transplant donor. CDR3s include the opening cysteine and the closing phenylalanine or tryptophan. A D gene is named only where the DNA matches it firmly. Where a row states a size, it is once, few, many or the class of an expanded clone; other rows omit it.

>TRBV24-1|many|TRBJ2-1|TRBD2
TGTGCCACCAGTGATTTTCGGGGGGGCCGTAATGAGCAGTTCTTC
CATSDFRGGRNEQFF
>TRBV6-1|few|TRBJ1-5|.
TGTGCCAGCAGTCTGGGGCGCAGGGCAGGACGCAATCAGCCCCAGCATTTT
CASSLGRRAGRNQPQHF
>TRBV7-9|few|TRBJ1-4|.
TGTGCCAGCAGCTTTTCATGGATAACTAATGAAAAACTGTTTTTT
CASSFSWITNEKLFF
>TRBV6-1|few|TRBJ2-1|.
TGTGCCAGCCGGCCGGGACACCTCTCCTACAATGAGCAGTTCTTC
CASRPGHLSYNEQFF
>TRBV30|.|TRBJ1-5|TRBD1
TGTGCCTGGAGTCCGGGACAGGGGAATCAGCCCCAGCATTTT
CAWSPGQGNQPQHF
>TRBV20-1|many|TRBJ2-2|.
TGCAGTGCTAGATCAGGGAACACCGGGGAGCTGTTTTTT
CSARSGNTGELFF
>TRBV5-1|many|TRBJ1-2|.
TGCGCCAGCAGCTTGGGGGAGCGGCAGGGCCTTGGCTACACCTTC
CASSLGERQGLGYTF
>TRBV24-1|few|TRBJ2-1|.
TGTGCCACCAGTGATCCCTTGACTGGCGCGGGTGAGCAGTTCTTC
CATSDPLTGAGEQFF
>TRBV3-1|.|TRBJ1-1|TRBD1
TGTGCCAGCAGCCCAGCGACAGGGGGTAACACTGAAGCTTTCTTT
CASSPATGGNTEAFF
>TRBV4-2|few|TRBJ1-1|.
TGTGCCAGCAGCCAAGAGGGAATGAACACTGAAGCTTTCTTT
CASSQEGMNTEAFF
>TRBV6-4|many|TRBJ1-1|TRBD1
TGTGCCAGCAGTGTCGACAGGGGGAACACTGAAGCTTTCTTT
CASSVDRGNTEAFF
>TRBV20-1|.|TRBJ2-3|TRBD2
TGCAGTGCTAGAGCCGTAGGCGGGAGGGCCACAGATACGCAGTATTTT
CSARAVGGRATDTQYF
>TRBV20-1|.|TRBJ1-3|.
TGCAGTGCCTCTTCGCCGGCTGGAAACACCATATATTTT
CSASSPAGNTIYF
>TRBV29-1|.|TRBJ2-2|.
TGCAGCGCCCCCCGGGTTAACACCGGGGAGCTGTTTTTT
CSAPRVNTGELFF
>TRBV7-3|many|TRBJ1-3|.
TGTGCCAGCAGCTTAAAATATTTT
CASSLKYF
>TRBV20-1|.|TRBJ2-1|.
TGCAGTGCTAAGGGGGGGTTCTTC
CSAKGGFF
>TRBV6-2/TRBV6-3|.|TRBJ1-1|.
TGTGCCAGCAGCCATAGGACAGCCCCGAACACTGAAGCTTTCTTT
CASSHRTAPNTEAFF
>TRBV24-1|few|TRBJ2-3|TRBD1
TGTGCCACCAGTGACCGGACAGGGTCAGCAGATACGCAGTATTTT
CATSDRTGSADTQYF
>TRBV29-1|many|TRBJ2-1|.
TGCAGCGTTGTTACGGGGGTGCCCAATGAGCAGTTCTTC
CSVVTGVPNEQFF
>TRBV10-3|many|TRBJ2-1|TRBD2
TGTGCCATCAGTGATAGCGGGGTAGGTTGGAATGAGCAGTTCTTC
CAISDSGVGWNEQFF
>TRBV5-1|few|TRBJ2-1|TRBD1
TGCGCCAGCAGCGAAAGACAGGGTGGGAACAATGAGCAGTTCTTC
CASSERQGGNNEQFF
>TRBV4-3|few|TRBJ1-2|.
TGCGCCAGCAGCCAAGCAGACCCGGTGATGGGCTACACCTTC
CASSQADPVMGYTF
>TRBV6-2/TRBV6-3|many|TRBJ2-7|.
TGTGCCAGCAGTTACTCGACTGGGAGTTGGGTCTACGAGCAGTACTTC
CASSYSTGSWVYEQYF
>TRBV20-1|few|TRBJ1-1|.
TGCAGTGCGTTACAGGGCCTGAACACTGAAGCTTTCTTT
CSALQGLNTEAFF
>TRBV6-1|.|TRBJ2-7|.
TGTGCCAGCAGTGCCCTGGCTTCCTACGAGCAGTACTTC
CASSALASYEQYF
>TRBV5-1|.|TRBJ2-1|.
TGCGCCAGCAGCAGCGGACAGTACTACAATGAGCAGTTCTTC
CASSSGQYYNEQFF
>TRBV11-1|.|TRBJ2-2|.
TGTGCCAGCAGACCCCCCATAGGGGCCCACATTAACACCGGGGAGCTGTTTTTT
CASRPPIGAHINTGELFF
>TRBV20-1|.|TRBJ2-3|.
TGCAGTGCTAGGGGGCCTGAGAGAGCGCGGACAGATACGCAGTATTTT
CSARGPERARTDTQYF
>TRBV9|.|TRBJ2-1|.
TGTGCCAGCTCCCAGGGTGCGCATGAGCAGTTCTTC
CASSQGAHEQFF
>TRBV4-3|few|TRBJ1-5|TRBD1
TGCGCCAGCAGCCAGCATACGACAGGGAATCAGCCCCAGCATTTT
CASSQHTTGNQPQHF
>TRBV5-1|few|TRBJ2-7|.
TGCGCCAGCAGCTTATCGAAGGCGGAGAGCTCCTACGAGCAGTACTTC
CASSLSKAESSYEQYF
>TRBV29-1|.|TRBJ1-1|TRBD1
TGCAGCGTTGAGGAGGGACAGGGCACTGAAGCTTTCTTT
CSVEEGQGTEAFF
>TRBV20-1|few|TRBJ2-4|.
TGCAGTGCTAGGTCGGTTCGGGCAGTTGTAGCCAAAAACATTCAGTACTTC
CSARSVRAVVAKNIQYF
>TRBV10-3|few|TRBJ2-3|.
TGTGCCATCAGTGTCCTCGAGGCAATAACAGATACGCAGTATTTT
CAISVLEAITDTQYF
>TRBV4-2|.|TRBJ2-7|.
TGTGCCAGCAGCCACCGCGAGGGCTACGAGCAGTACTTC
CASSHREGYEQYF
>TRBV4-1|.|TRBJ2-3|.
TGCGCCAGCAGCCCTACAAACCGGGCCCTACTTCCAGATACGCAGTATTTT
CASSPTNRALLPDTQYF
>TRBV12-3/TRBV12-4|many|TRBJ2-7|TRBD2
TGTGCCAGCAGCTTAGCGGGAGGCTCCTACGAGCAGTACTTC
CASSLAGGSYEQYF
>TRBV5-6|few|TRBJ1-1|TRBD1
TGTGCCAGCAGCTTGGATGGGACAGGGGGCATCCTCACTGAAGCTTTCTTT
CASSLDGTGGILTEAFF
>TRBV10-3|.|TRBJ2-3|TRBD1
TGTGCCATCAGATCGACAGGGGGAACAGATACGCAGTATTTT
CAIRSTGGTDTQYF
>TRBV5-1|.|TRBJ2-1|TRBD2
TGCGCCAGCAGCTTAGGACTAGCGGAGGGGCCTCAAGAGTTCTTC
CASSLGLAEGPQEFF
>TRBV6-9|few|TRBJ2-5|.
TGTGCCAGCAGTGAGTCATGTACTGACGGGTACCAAGAGACCCAGTACTTC
CASSESCTDGYQETQYF
>TRBV9|few|TRBJ1-5|.
TGTGCCAGCAGCGTTGAGGGGTCTGATCAGCCCCAGCATTTT
CASSVEGSDQPQHF
>TRBV25-1|once|TRBJ2-5|TRBD2
TGTGCCAGCAGTTTTAAGAGCGGGGGGGCCGGAGAGACCCAGTACTTC
CASSFKSGGAGETQYF
>TRBV5-1|few|TRBJ2-1|.
TGCGCCAGCAGCCAGACTAGTCGCTCCTACAATGAGCAGTTCTTC
CASSQTSRSYNEQFF
>TRBV12-3/TRBV12-4|.|TRBJ1-5|TRBD1
TGTGCCAGCAGTTTTAGGACAGGAGTTAATCAGCCCCAGCATTTT
CASSFRTGVNQPQHF